The sequence of this T cell receptor (beta chain) was determined in a study of T cells in Graves' hyperthyroidism and ophthalmopathy. Per the germline V gene, CDR1 is SGHRS and CDR2 is YFSETQ. The CDR3 runs 15 residues. The J segment lost 7 bases and the V segment lost 5 bases, leaving 8 bases of the junction unmatched. Amplified regions were TCR beta CDR3 sequences from RNA transcripts. A first-round RT-PCR of the TCR CDR3 used the HTBI primer set. TCRdb used MiXCR to reprocess the multiplex PCR reads, holding one entry per CDR3 protein. The sample holds under 350,000 distinct CDR3 sequences; under 25% are singletons and the top ten take about 50%. Subjects aged 18 to 65 presented with newly diagnosed hyperthyroidism of less than 2 months' duration. This clonotype was observed many times.

The chain joins TRBV5-1 to TRBJ2-1; 11 bases are a match to TRBD2. The sequenced sample was blood. This TCR came from a woman aged 50 to 65 with Graves' hyperthyroidism. The DNA of the CDR3 is TGCGCCAGCAGTACCACCGGGACTAGCGGTAATGAGCAGTTCTTC. Encoded protein: CASSTTGTSGNEQFF.